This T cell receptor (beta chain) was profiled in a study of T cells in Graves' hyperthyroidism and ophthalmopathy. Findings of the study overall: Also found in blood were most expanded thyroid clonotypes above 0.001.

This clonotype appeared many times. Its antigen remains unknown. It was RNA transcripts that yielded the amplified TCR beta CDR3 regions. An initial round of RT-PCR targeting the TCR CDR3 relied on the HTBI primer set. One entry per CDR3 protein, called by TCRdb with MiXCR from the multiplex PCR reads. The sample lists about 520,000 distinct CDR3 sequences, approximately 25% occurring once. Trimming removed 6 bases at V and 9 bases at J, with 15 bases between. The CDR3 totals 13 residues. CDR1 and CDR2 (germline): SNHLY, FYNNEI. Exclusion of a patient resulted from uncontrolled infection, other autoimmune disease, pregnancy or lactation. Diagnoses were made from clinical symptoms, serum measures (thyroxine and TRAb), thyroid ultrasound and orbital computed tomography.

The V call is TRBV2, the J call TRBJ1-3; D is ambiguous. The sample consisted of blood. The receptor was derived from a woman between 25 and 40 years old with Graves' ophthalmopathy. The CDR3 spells CASSADEGGTIYF. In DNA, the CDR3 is TGTGCCAGCAGCGCGGACGAAGGCGGCACCATATATTTT.